Each of the 2 T cell receptor beta chains below was sequenced from the same sample in a study of regulatory T cells in long-lasting Graves disease (dated by TCRdb to 2020 to 2023). Receptors were amplified or captured by multiplex PCR. For sequencing, an Illumina HiSeq 4000 was employed. TCR beta libraries were built with iRepertoire HTBI primers and Arm-PCR amplification of CDR3 regions. TCRdb itself trimmed the public reads at Q25 with fastp, ran MiXCR and retained productive beta chains. Identical CDR3 protein sequences are pooled into one entry, listed with their most common genes and DNA. This sample is represented by a few hundred thousand distinct CDR3 sequences; about 11% of them were singletons. The ten most abundant clones make up over 15% of the sample. The time point label here, explained by the study, means: newly diagnosed GD, antithyroid drugs for less than 3 months. For both TCR sequencing and RNA sequencing, RNA was extracted from PBMCs in TRIzol.

These data are also associated with another study on T cells in Graves' hyperthyroidism and ophthalmopathy.

The source was peripheral blood mononuclear cells (PBMCs), collected at new diagnosis, from a patient treated with antithyroid drugs. These receptors were collected from a woman in her late teens or twenties with Graves disease. Donor details come from another sample of the same person, matched by shared clones.

This clonotype was observed a handful of times. The rearrangement joins TRBV6-2 or TRBV6-3 to TRBJ2-2; D might be TRBD2 (6 bases). CDR3 size: 14 residues. Trimming left V 7 bases short and J 3 bases short, with 12 bases between. The germline V gene encodes CDR1 MNHEY and CDR2 SVGEGT. The CDR3 DNA is TGTGCCAGCAATCGGGACTTTGACACCGGGGAGCTGTTTTTT. This gives the protein CASNRDFDTGELFF.

The J gene is TRBJ1-4, the V gene TRBV4-3; D may be TRBD1 (5 bases). V was shortened by 0 bases and J by 3 bases, with 14 bases between the two germline ends. Germline lookup yields CDR1 LGHNA and CDR2 YSLEER. The CDR3 length is 17 residues. The DNA of the CDR3 is TGCGCCAGCAGCCAAGAGGCGGCAGGGTTATCTAATGAAAAACTGTTTTTT. As protein: CASSQEAAGLSNEKLFF.